These 11 T cell receptor beta chains originate from one sample sequenced in a study of cytomegalovirus exposure and HLA in healthy donors. A multiplex PCR was run with 60 Vbeta primers and 13 Jbeta primers. Measured with immunoSEQ multiplex PCR; TCRdb has only the in-frame clones, and not every one. The top ten hold 2.1% of the sample, which has 110,000 to 150,000 clones, around three quarters seen once. The sample comprised PBMCs. These receptors came from a man between 35 and 55 years old in good health and CMV-seronegative.

This clone was observed a few times. V is TRBV10-3 and J is TRBJ1-2, with TRBD1 as a possible D gene (6 bases). CDR1 and CDR2 (germline): ENHRY, SYGVKD. The CDR3 covers 12 residues. Trimming removed 7 bases at V and 8 bases at J, with 14 bases between. The CDR3 DNA sequence: TGTGCCATCATGGGGACAACAGTAGGCTACACCTTC. As protein: CAIMGTTVGYTF.

The J gene is TRBJ1-4, the V gene TRBV4-1; 8 positions match TRBD1. V shed 4 bases, J shed 7 bases, and the junction held 11 bases outside the gene matches. From germline, CDR1 is MGHRA and CDR2 YSYEKL. The CDR3 runs 16 residues. CDR3: CASSLSGQGSGEKLFF. The DNA for the CDR3 is TGCGCCAGCAGCCTATCCGGACAGGGTTCGGGTGAAAAACTGTTTTTT.

This chain links TRBV7-8 with TRBJ2-5; possible D gene TRBD2, 5 bases. With 6 bases removed from V and 3 bases from J, the gap between germline ends came to 20 bases. The germline V gene has CDR1 SGHVS and CDR2 FQNEAQ. There are 16 residues in the CDR3. The DNA of the CDR3 is TGTGCCAGCAGGAAGGGAAGGACTGATTGGAAAGAGACCCAGTACTTC. Amino acid sequence: CASRKGRTDWKETQYF.

The rearrangement uses TRBV6-5 and TRBJ1-1; D is uncertain. V lost 2 bases and J 8 bases, leaving 12 bases between the germline ends. Looked up from germline, CDR1 is MNHEY and CDR2 is SVGAGI. This CDR3 is built from 13 residues. CDR3 loop: CASSYEPPGEAFF. CDR3 sequence (DNA): TGTGCCAGCAGTTACGAGCCGCCAGGCGAAGCTTTCTTT.

This rearrangement joins TRBV25-1 to TRBJ2-1; the D gene is possibly TRBD2 (6 bases). Trimming removed 3 bases from V and 9 bases from J, with 12 bases in between. Germline values: CDR1 MGHDK, CDR2 SYGVNS. The CDR3 consists of 13 residues. The CDR3 is CASSEASVGEQFF. The DNA of the CDR3 is TGTGCCAGCAGTGAGGCTAGCGTCGGTGAGCAGTTCTTC.

V gene TRBV6-5 combines with J gene TRBJ1-3, with D maybe TRBD1 (6 bases). In germline, CDR1 is MNHEY, CDR2 SVGAGI. V was trimmed by 4 bases and J by 4 bases, leaving 14 bases between them. The CDR3 consists of 15 residues. CDR3 bases: TGTGCCAGCAGTTTGACGCCAGGGGTCGGAAACACCATATATTTT. Protein product: CASSLTPGVGNTIYF.

The CDR3 sequence is CASSLRGPTNEKLFF. The CDR3 nucleotides are TGTGCCAGCAGCTTAAGGGGTCCAACTAATGAAAAACTGTTTTTT. The J gene is TRBJ1-4, the V gene TRBV7-6; D is possibly TRBD1 (5 bases). With 2 bases removed from V and 0 bases from J, the gap between germline ends came to 7 bases. Germline V lookup: CDR1 SGHVS, CDR2 FNYEAQ. The CDR3 runs 15 residues.

In its sample, this clone was seen once. This CDR3 is CASSPLIPEQYF. Here the CDR3 DNA reads TGTGCCAGCAGCCCACTAATCCCCGAGCAGTACTTC. V gene TRBV14 combines with J gene TRBJ2-7; D remains unclear. V shed 4 bases and J shed 6 bases, with 10 bases lying between them. The germline CDR1 and CDR2 sequences are SGHDN and FVKESK. This CDR3 is 12 amino acids long.

The chain combines TRBV5-4 with TRBJ2-5; D possibly corresponds to TRBD2 (6 bases). CDR1 SGHNT and CDR2 YYREEE come from the germline V gene (reference sequence). The V end was cut by 4 bases, the J end by 5 bases, with 18 bases between. The CDR3 sequence is 15 residues long. The CDR3 spells CASSANLAGLETQYF. CDR3 coding DNA: TGTGCCAGCAGCGCCAACTTGGCGGGGTTGGAGACCCAGTACTTC. Drawing the rest from reference TRBV5-4 and TRBJ2-5, the complete variable domain is ETGVTQSPTHLIKTRGQQVTLRCSSQSGHNTVSWYQQALGQGPQFIFQYYREEENGRGNFPPRFSGLQFPNYSSELNVNALELDDSALYLCASSANLAGLETQYFGPGTRLLVL.

This clone was seen more than once but under ten times. The V gene is TRBV5-1, the J gene TRBJ2-7, with D possibly being TRBD2 (6 bases). The CDR3 is 15 residues long. Germline values: CDR1 SGHRS, CDR2 YFSETQ. Trimming took 1 base from V and 4 from J, leaving 15 bases between them. The CDR3, as DNA: TGCGCCAGCAGCTTGCAAGGCGGGGTTGGATACGAGCAGTACTTC. It codes for CASSLQGGVGYEQYF.

V gene TRBV5-1 combines with J gene TRBJ2-5; D is undetermined. Looked up from germline, CDR1 is SGHRS and CDR2 is YFSETQ. V lost 0 bases and J 3 bases, leaving 6 bases between the germline ends. CDR3 length: 13 amino acids. CDR3 in DNA: TGCGCCAGCAGCTTGGCTCTAGAAGAGACCCAGTACTTC. It yields the protein CASSLALEETQYF.